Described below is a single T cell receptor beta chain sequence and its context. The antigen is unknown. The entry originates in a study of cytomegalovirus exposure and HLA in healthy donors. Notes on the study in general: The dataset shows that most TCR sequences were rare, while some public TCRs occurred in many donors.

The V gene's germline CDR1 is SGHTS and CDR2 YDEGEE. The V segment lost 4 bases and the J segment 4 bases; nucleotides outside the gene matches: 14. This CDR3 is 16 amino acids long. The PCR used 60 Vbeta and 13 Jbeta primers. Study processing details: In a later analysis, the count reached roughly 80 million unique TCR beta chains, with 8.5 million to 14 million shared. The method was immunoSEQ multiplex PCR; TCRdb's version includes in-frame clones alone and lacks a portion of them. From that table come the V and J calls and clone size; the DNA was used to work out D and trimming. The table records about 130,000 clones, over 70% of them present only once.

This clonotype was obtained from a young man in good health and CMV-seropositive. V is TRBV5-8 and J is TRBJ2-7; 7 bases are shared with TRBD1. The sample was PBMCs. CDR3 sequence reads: CASSPNRGRFSYEQYF. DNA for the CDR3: TGTGCCAGCAGCCCCAACAGGGGCCGATTCTCTTACGAGCAGTACTTC.